This T cell receptor (beta chain) is drawn from a study of T cell changes during pregnancy in multiple sclerosis. Looked up from germline, CDR1 is LNHDA and CDR2 is SQIVND (reference sequence). The CDR3 runs 15 residues. The ends lost 5 bases at V and 7 bases at J; junction bases unmatched: 10. Sequencing was performed with immunoSEQ multiplex PCR; in TCRdb, only in-frame clones are kept and a portion is missing. The data hold 40,000 to 55,000 clones, with 80% to 95% observed a single time. The chain links TRBV19 to TRBJ2-7, with 11 nucleotides matching TRBD2. The sequencing used CD8+ T cells from peripheral blood mononuclear cells, collected after pregnancy. The TCR was taken from a female donor with multiple sclerosis, enrolled in a pregnancy study. The CDR3, as DNA: TGTGCCAGTAGTTTGGTAGCGGGAGGGCCGGTGGAGCAGTACTTC. Its translation is CASSLVAGGPVEQYF.